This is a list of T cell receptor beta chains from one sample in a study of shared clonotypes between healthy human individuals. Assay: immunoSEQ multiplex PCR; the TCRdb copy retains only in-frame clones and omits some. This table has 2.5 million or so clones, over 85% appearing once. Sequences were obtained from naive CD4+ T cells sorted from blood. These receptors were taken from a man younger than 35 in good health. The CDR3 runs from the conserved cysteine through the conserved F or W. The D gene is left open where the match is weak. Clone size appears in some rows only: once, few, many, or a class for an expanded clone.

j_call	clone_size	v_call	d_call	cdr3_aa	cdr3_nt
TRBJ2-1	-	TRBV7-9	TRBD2	CASSLATSGGGYEQFF	TGTGCCAGCAGCTTAGCGACTAGCGGGGGTGGGTATGAGCAGTTCTTC
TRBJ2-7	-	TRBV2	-	CASSEGQPPYEQYF	TGTGCCAGCAGTGAAGGCCAGCCCCCCTACGAGCAGTACTTC
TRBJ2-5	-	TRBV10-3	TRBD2	CAISEPTLLAGSQETQYF	TGTGCCATCAGTGAGCCGACACTACTAGCGGGGTCCCAAGAGACCCAGTACTTC
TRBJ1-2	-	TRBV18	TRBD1	CASSHRDRRSSDGYTF	TGTGCCAGCTCACACCGGGACAGGCGTTCTTCTGATGGCTACACCTTC
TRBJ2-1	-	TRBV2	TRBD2	CASSEGTSGTDEQFF	TGTGCCAGCAGTGAAGGGACTAGCGGCACGGATGAGCAGTTCTTC
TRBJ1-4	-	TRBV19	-	CASSTQGTNEKLFF	TGTGCCAGTAGTACACAGGGAACTAATGAAAAACTGTTTTTT
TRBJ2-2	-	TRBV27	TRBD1	CASSLTGGTGELFF	TGTGCCAGCAGTCTAACAGGGGGGACCGGGGAGCTGTTTTTT
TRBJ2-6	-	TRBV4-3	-	CASSQEAEPNSGANVLTF	TGCGCCAGCAGCCAAGAAGCGGAGCCAAACTCTGGGGCCAACGTCCTGACTTTC
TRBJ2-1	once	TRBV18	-	CASSPRNEQFF	TGTGCCAGCTCACCCAGGAATGAGCAGTTCTTC
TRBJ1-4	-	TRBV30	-	CAWSPEWGAKRKLFF	TGTGCCTGGAGTCCAGAGTGGGGTGCAAAGAGAAAACTGTTTTTT
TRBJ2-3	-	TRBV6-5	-	CASRASEDTQYF	TGTGCCAGCAGGGCTAGCGAAGATACGCAGTATTTT
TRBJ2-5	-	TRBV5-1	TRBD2	CASRALGLAEETQYF	TGCGCCAGCAGGGCCCTGGGACTAGCGGAAGAGACCCAGTACTTC
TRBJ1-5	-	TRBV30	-	CAWRPNLGNQPQHF	TGTGCCTGGAGGCCTAACCTTGGCAATCAGCCCCAGCATTTT
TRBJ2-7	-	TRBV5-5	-	CASSAPLRRPHEQYF	TGTGCCAGCAGCGCGCCCCTCAGACGCCCACACGAGCAGTACTTC
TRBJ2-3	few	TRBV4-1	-	CASSQAVDTQYF	TGCGCCAGCAGCCAAGCGGTGGATACGCAGTATTTT
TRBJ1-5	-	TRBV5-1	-	CASSLEAGKGQPQHF	TGCGCCAGCAGCTTGGAGGCAGGGAAGGGCCAGCCCCAGCATTTT
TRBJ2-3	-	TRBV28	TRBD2	CASSSAGLAGGESIDTQYF	TGTGCCAGCAGTTCCGCGGGACTAGCGGGGGGGGAAAGCATAGATACGCAGTATTTT
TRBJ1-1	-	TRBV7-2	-	CASSEQGNTEAFF	TGTGCCAGCAGCGAACAGGGAAACACTGAAGCTTTCTTT
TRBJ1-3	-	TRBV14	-	CASSYTSGNTIYF	TGTGCCAGCAGCTACACATCTGGAAACACCATATATTTT
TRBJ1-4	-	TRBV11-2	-	CASSLVWVSNEKLFF	TGTGCCAGCAGCTTAGTGTGGGTGTCTAATGAAAAACTGTTTTTT
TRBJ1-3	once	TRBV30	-	CAWSLPVTHAGNTIYF	TGTGCCTGGAGCCTACCGGTGACTCATGCTGGAAACACCATATATTTT
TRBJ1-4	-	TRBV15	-	CATSTQSSNEKLFF	TGTGCCACCAGCACCCAGTCCTCTAATGAAAAACTGTTTTTT
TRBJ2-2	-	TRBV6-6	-	CASSQVAGKGGELFF	TGTGCCAGCAGCCAGGTTGCGGGGAAAGGCGGGGAGCTGTTTTTT
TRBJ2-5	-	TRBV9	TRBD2	CASSAALAGGETQYF	TGTGCCAGCAGCGCCGCCCTAGCGGGAGGTGAGACCCAGTACTTC
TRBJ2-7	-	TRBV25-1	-	CASRAQVSYEQYF	TGTGCCAGCAGGGCACAGGTTTCCTACGAGCAGTACTTC
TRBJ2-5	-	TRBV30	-	CAGGRHQETQYF	TGTGCCGGGGGACGTCACCAAGAGACCCAGTACTTC
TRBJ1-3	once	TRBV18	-	CASSPRWFSGSGNTIYF	TGTGCCAGCTCACCGCGTTGGTTTTCTGGGTCTGGAAACACCATATATTTT
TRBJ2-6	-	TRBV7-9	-	CASSDRVAGANVLTF	TGTGCCAGCAGCGACCGGGTAGCTGGGGCCAACGTCCTGACTTTC
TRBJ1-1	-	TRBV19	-	CASAGEKDTEAFF	TGTGCCAGCGCAGGGGAAAAGGACACTGAAGCTTTCTTT
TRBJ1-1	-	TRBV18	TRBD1	CASSPRTGADTEAFF	TGTGCCAGCTCACCCAGGACAGGCGCGGACACTGAAGCTTTCTTT
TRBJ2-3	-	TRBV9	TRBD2	CASSVDPGGYTDTQYF	TGTGCCAGCAGCGTAGATCCGGGAGGTTACACAGATACGCAGTATTTT
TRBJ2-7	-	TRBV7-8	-	CASSSGAGFEQYF	TGTGCCAGCAGCTCTGGCGCGGGATTCGAGCAGTACTTC
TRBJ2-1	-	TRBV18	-	CASSYRDSDNEQFF	TGTGCCAGCTCATACCGGGACTCTGACAATGAGCAGTTCTTC
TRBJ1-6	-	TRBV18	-	CASSVQDINSPLHF	TGTGCCAGCTCAGTGCAGGATATTAATTCACCCCTCCACTTT
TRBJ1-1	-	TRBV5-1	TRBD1	CASSLEGTVNTEAFF	TGCGCCAGCAGCTTGGAAGGGACAGTTAACACTGAAGCTTTCTTT
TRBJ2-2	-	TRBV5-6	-	CASSLLGVDVTGELFF	TGTGCCAGCAGCTTGTTAGGGGTGGACGTTACCGGGGAGCTGTTTTTT
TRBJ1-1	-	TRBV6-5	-	CASSYYLGSKNTEAFF	TGTGCCAGCAGTTACTATTTGGGATCAAAAAACACTGAAGCTTTCTTT
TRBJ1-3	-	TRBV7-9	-	CASSSAQGYSGNTIYF	TGTGCCAGCAGCTCCGCACAGGGATACTCTGGAAACACCATATATTTT
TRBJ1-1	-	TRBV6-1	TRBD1	CASTRGGARTEAFF	TGTGCCAGCACCCGAGGGGGCGCTAGGACTGAAGCTTTCTTT
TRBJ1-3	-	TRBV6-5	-	CATRPGDNSGNTIYF	TGTGCCACCAGGCCAGGGGATAACTCTGGAAACACCATATATTTT
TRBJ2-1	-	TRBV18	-	CASSPPNRVDNEQFF	TGTGCCAGCTCACCACCGAACAGGGTCGACAATGAGCAGTTCTTC
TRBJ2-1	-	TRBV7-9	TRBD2	CASSSLNYSGRRDNEQFF	TGTGCCAGCAGCTCGCTCAACTATAGCGGGAGAAGGGATAATGAGCAGTTCTTC
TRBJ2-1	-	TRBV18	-	CASSPPGVGYNEQFF	TGTGCCAGCTCACCCCCGGGTGTCGGCTACAATGAGCAGTTCTTC
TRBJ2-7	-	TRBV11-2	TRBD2	CASSSFLSREHSYEQYF	TGTGCCAGCAGCTCTTTTTTATCGCGGGAGCACTCCTACGAGCAGTACTTC
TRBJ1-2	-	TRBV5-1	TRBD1	CASSKDREGGGYTF	TGCGCCAGCAGCAAGGACAGGGAGGGTGGTGGCTACACCTTC
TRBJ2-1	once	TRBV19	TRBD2	CASSILTSGAYNEQFF	TGTGCCAGTAGTATATTGACTAGCGGGGCCTACAATGAGCAGTTCTTC
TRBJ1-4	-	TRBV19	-	CASSMGGNPNEKLFF	TGTGCCAGTAGTATGGGGGGGAACCCTAATGAAAAACTGTTTTTT
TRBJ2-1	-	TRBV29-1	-	CSVSSPPGGSYNEQFF	TGCAGCGTTTCTTCCCCACCTGGGGGCTCCTACAATGAGCAGTTCTTC
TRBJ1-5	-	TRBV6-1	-	CASRKGGFNQPQHF	TGTGCCAGCAGAAAGGGGGGGTTCAATCAGCCCCAGCATTTT
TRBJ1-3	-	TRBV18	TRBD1	CASSPGQGVSGNTIYF	TGTGCCAGCTCGCCGGGACAGGGCGTCTCTGGAAACACCATATATTTT
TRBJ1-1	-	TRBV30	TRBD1	CAWSLSPGQDKAFF	TGTGCCTGGAGCTTATCCCCGGGACAGGATAAAGCTTTCTTT
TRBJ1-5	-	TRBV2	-	CASIAGAGQPQHF	TGTGCCAGCATTGCAGGGGCGGGTCAGCCCCAGCATTTT